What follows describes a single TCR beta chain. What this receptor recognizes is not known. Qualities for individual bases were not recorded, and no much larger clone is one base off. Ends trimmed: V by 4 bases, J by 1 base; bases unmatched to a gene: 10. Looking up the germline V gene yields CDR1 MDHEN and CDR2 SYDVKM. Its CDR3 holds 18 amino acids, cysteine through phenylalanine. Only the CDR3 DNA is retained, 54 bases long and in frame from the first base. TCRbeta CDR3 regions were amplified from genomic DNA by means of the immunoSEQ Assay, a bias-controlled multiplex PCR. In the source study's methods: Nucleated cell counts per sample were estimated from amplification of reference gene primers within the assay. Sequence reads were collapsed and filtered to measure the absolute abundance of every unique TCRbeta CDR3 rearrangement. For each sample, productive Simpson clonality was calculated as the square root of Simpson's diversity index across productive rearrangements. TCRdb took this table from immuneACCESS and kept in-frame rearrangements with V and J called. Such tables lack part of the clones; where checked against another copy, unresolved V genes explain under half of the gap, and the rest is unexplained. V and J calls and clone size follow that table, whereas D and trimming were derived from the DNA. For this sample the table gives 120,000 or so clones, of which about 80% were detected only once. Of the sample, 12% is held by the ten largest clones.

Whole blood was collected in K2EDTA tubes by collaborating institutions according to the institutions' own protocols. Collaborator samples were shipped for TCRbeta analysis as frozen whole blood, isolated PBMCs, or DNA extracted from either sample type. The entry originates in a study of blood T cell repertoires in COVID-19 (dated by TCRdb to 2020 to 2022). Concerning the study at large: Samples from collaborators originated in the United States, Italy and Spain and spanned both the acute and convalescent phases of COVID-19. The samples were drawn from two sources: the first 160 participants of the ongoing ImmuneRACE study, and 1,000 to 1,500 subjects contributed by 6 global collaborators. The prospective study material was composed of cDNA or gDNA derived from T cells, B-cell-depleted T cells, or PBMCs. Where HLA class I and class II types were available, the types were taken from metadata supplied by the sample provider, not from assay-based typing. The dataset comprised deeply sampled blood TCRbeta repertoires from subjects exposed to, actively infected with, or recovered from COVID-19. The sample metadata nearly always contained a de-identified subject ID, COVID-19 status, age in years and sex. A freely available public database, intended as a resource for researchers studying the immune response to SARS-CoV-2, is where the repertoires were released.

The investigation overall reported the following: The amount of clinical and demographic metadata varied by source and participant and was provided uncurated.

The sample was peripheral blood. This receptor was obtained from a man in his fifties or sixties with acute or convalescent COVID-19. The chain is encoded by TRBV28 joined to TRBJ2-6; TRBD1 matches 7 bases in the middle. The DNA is TGTGCCAGCAGTTCACCTACAGGGGCCCGATCTGGGGCCAACGTCCTGACTTTC. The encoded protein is CASSSPTGARSGANVLTF.